These 27 T cell receptor beta chains came from one sample sequenced in a study of T cell changes during pregnancy in multiple sclerosis. Clones were read by immunoSEQ multiplex PCR, and TCRdb kept only the in-frame ones, dropping some. The table lists under 50,000 clones, roughly 93% of them singletons. The sample was CD4+ T cells from peripheral blood mononuclear cells, taken in the second trimester of pregnancy. These TCRs come from a female donor in good health, enrolled as a control in a pregnancy study.

This clone was seen only a few times. The chain has TRBV11-2 and TRBJ2-4; 9 positions agree with TRBD2. The trim removed 4 bases at V and 3 bases at J, leaving 16 bases unmatched. Germline loops: CDR1 SGHAT, CDR2 FQNNGV. The CDR3 loop spans 19 amino acids. CDR3 DNA sequence: TGTGCCAGCAGCTGGGGGCGCGGGGGGGATTCCCGGGGCAAAAACATTCAGTACTTC. This encodes CASSWGRGGDSRGKNIQYF.

This CDR3 is CASSRTGMGSPLHF. The DNA for the CDR3 is TGTGCCAGCAGTCGGACAGGGATGGGCTCACCCCTCCACTTT. The chain has TRBV6-5 and TRBJ1-6; TRBD1 matches at 8 bases. Germline CDR1 is MNHEY and CDR2 is SVGAGI. V lost 5 bases, J lost 10 bases, and 7 bases stayed unmatched. The CDR3 is 14 amino acids.

The chain recombines TRBV6-1 with TRBJ2-7; perhaps TRBD2 as D (6 bases). CDR3 size: 16 residues. The V end lost 0 bases, the J end lost 0 bases, and 12 bases lay between the germline ends. Germline loops: CDR1 MNHNS, CDR2 SASEGT. The CDR3 here is CASSEALARSSYEQYF. CDR3 in DNA: TGTGCCAGCAGTGAAGCACTAGCTAGGAGCTCCTACGAGCAGTACTTC.

V and J are TRBV19 and TRBJ2-2; weak D call: TRBD2 (7 bases). This CDR3 is 15 amino acids long. In germline, CDR1 is LNHDA, CDR2 SQIVND (reference sequence). V was trimmed by 3 bases and J by 2 bases, leaving 10 bases between them. The CDR3 DNA sequence: TGTGCCAGTAGTATTGGGGGGGCCAACACCGGGGAGCTGTTTTTT. Translation: CASSIGGANTGELFF. The full variable domain, its missing parts supplied by reference TRBV19 and TRBJ2-2, is DGGITQSPKYLFRKEGQNVTLSCEQNLNHDAMYWYRQDPGQGLRLIYYSQIVNDFQKGDIAEGYSVSREKKESFPLTVTSAQKNPTAFYLCASSIGGANTGELFFGEGSRLTVL.

The rearrangement joins TRBV7-6 to TRBJ1-1; 8 bases are shared with TRBD1. The CDR3 has 16 amino acids. Unmatched junction bases numbered 7, after V lost 4 bases and J lost 0 bases. CDR1 and CDR2 from the germline V gene are SGHVS and FNYEAQ. This CDR3 reads CASSSRQGNMNTEAFF. In DNA form, the CDR3 reads TGTGCCAGCAGCTCCCGACAGGGGAATATGAACACTGAAGCTTTCTTT.

The chain combines TRBV5-1 with TRBJ2-5; weak D call: TRBD1 (6 bases). Germline lookup yields CDR1 SGHRS and CDR2 YFSETQ. Trimming took off 4 bases at V and 5 bases at J, with 12 bases between the two ends. CDR3 size: 13 residues. The CDR3 sequence: CASSRDILETQYF. CDR3 nucleotide sequence: TGCGCCAGCAGCAGGGACATCCTCGAGACCCAGTACTTC.

V usage is TRBV9 and J usage is TRBJ1-2; D remains unclear. The germline V gene has CDR1 SGDLS and CDR2 YYNGEE. The CDR3 runs to 16 residues. The germline V and J ends were trimmed by 7 bases and 0 bases, with 19 bases remaining between them. CDR3 nucleotides: TGTGCCAGCGGAGACCCCCGGTTTTTTGCTAACTATGGCTACACCTTC. It encodes CASGDPRFFANYGYTF.

The rearrangement uses TRBV7-2 and TRBJ2-1; possibly TRBD2 for D (6 bases). With 4 bases removed from V and 1 base from J, the gap between germline ends came to 8 bases. CDR3 length equals 14 residues. Germline lookup yields CDR1 SGHTA and CDR2 FQGNSA. The CDR3 DNA sequence: TGTGCCAGCAGCTCCCGGGGGTCCTACAATGAGCAGTTCTTC. Translating gives CASSSRGSYNEQFF.

The chain has TRBV30 and TRBJ1-5, with unresolved D. The germline V and J ends were trimmed by 5 bases and 4 bases, with 15 bases remaining between them. CDR1 is GTSNPN, CDR2 SVGIG, per germline (reference sequence). CDR3 size: 14 residues. The CDR3 sequence: CAWQKAAANQPQHF. CDR3 coding DNA: TGTGCCTGGCAGAAGGCGGCGGCTAATCAGCCCCAGCATTTT.

The genes are TRBV19 and TRBJ1-1; TRBD1 aligns across 7 bases. This CDR3 contains 14 residues. Germline assignment: CDR1 LNHDA and CDR2 SQIVND (reference sequence). V shed 5 bases and J 1 base; nucleotides not matched to a gene: 4. DNA for the CDR3: TGTGCCAGTAGTGTAGGACAGGCGAACACTGAAGCTTTCTTT. This encodes CASSVGQANTEAFF.

This chain connects TRBV5-6 to TRBJ2-5; 7 positions match TRBD1. After removal of 4 bases from V and 1 base from J, the junction contained 4 bases not matched to a gene. Germline CDR1 is SGHDT and CDR2 is YYEEEE. There are 14 residues in the CDR3. Here the CDR3 DNA reads TGTGCCAGCAGCACCGACAGGGTCCAAGAGACCCAGTACTTC. It is translated as CASSTDRVQETQYF.

The chain recombines TRBV2 with TRBJ2-5; 9 positions agree with TRBD2. From germline, CDR1 is SNHLY and CDR2 FYNNEI. This CDR3 spans 16 amino acids. J lost 2 bases, V lost 5 bases, and 9 bases had no gene match. CDR3 protein: CASSRGLARVQETQYF. CDR3 bases: TGTGCCAGCAGTCGGGGACTAGCCAGGGTTCAAGAGACCCAGTACTTC.

CDR3 DNA sequence: TGTGCCAGTAGTTCCCGGGACAGGCCTCAGCCCCAGCATTTT. Protein product: CASSSRDRPQPQHF. The V gene is TRBV19, the J gene TRBJ1-5; 8 nucleotides match TRBD1. The V gene's germline CDR1 is LNHDA and CDR2 SQIVND (reference sequence). The CDR3 has 14 amino acids. V was pared by 5 bases and J by 6 bases, with 6 bases of the junction left unmatched. The whole variable domain, remainder taken from reference TRBV19 and TRBJ1-5, is DGGITQSPKYLFRKEGQNVTLSCEQNLNHDAMYWYRQDPGQGLRLIYYSQIVNDFQKGDIAEGYSVSREKKESFPLTVTSAQKNPTAFYLCASSSRDRPQPQHFGDGTRLSIL.

The rearrangement links TRBV7-3 to TRBJ1-2; D not resolved. This CDR3 has 13 amino acids. Deletions cut 5 bases from V and 2 bases from J, with 9 bases between. Per the germline V gene, CDR1 is SGHTA and CDR2 is FQGTGA. CDR3 DNA sequence: TGTGCCAGCAGCGCAGACGGGAACTATGGCTACACCTTC. Translated, it gives CASSADGNYGYTF.

The V call is TRBV5-5, the J call TRBJ1-2; 9 bases are a match to TRBD1. Unmatched junction bases numbered 8, after V lost 2 bases and J lost 6 bases. The length of the CDR3 is 15 residues. Germline V gives CDR1 SGHKS, CDR2 YYEKEE (reference sequence). CDR3 amino acids: CASSLIPQGADGYTF. In DNA, the CDR3 is TGTGCCAGCAGCTTAATACCACAGGGGGCGGATGGCTACACCTTC.

V and J are TRBV6-5 and TRBJ1-1; tentative D call: TRBD1 (5 bases). The CDR3 sequence is 15 residues long. V was shortened by 5 bases and J by 1 base, with 14 bases between the two germline ends. Germline V gene data show CDR1 as MNHEY and CDR2 as SVGAGI. The CDR3 is CASSPFPGQNTEAFF. For the CDR3, the DNA is TGTGCCAGCAGTCCATTTCCCGGACAGAACACTGAAGCTTTCTTT.

This sequence joins TRBV19 and TRBJ2-1, with TRBD2 identical over 9 bases. Germline V lookup: CDR1 LNHDA, CDR2 SQIVND (reference sequence). The J segment lost 3 bases and the V segment lost 3 bases, leaving 3 bases of the junction unmatched. The CDR3 spans 15 residues. CDR3 sequence reads: CASSMAGGGYNEQFF. The CDR3 nucleotides read TGTGCCAGTAGTATGGCGGGGGGGGGCTACAATGAGCAGTTCTTC.

The gene calls are TRBV7-3 and TRBJ1-1; D gene ambiguous. The CDR3 sequence is 15 residues long. Germline V gene sequence: CDR1 SGHTA, CDR2 FQGTGA. V lost 5 bases and J 4 bases, leaving 17 bases between the germline ends. The CDR3 DNA sequence: TGTGCCAGCAGCCCAACGCCAGAGGCAGTCACTGAAGCTTTCTTT. It codes for CASSPTPEAVTEAFF.

This clone showed up just once. The chain carries TRBV6-1 and TRBJ1-1; weak D call: TRBD1 (5 bases). Trimming took off 5 bases at V and 1 base at J, with 8 bases between the two ends. The CDR3 totals 13 residues. The V gene's germline CDR1 is MNHNS and CDR2 SASEGT. CDR3 amino acids: CASSRTGNTEAFF. The DNA of the CDR3 is TGTGCCAGCAGTCGAACAGGGAACACTGAAGCTTTCTTT.

The chain carries TRBV9 and TRBJ2-7; maybe TRBD1 (6 bases). This CDR3 is 16 amino acids long. Germline V gene lookup returns CDR1 SGDLS and CDR2 YYNGEE. V was trimmed by 4 bases and J by 2 bases, leaving 19 bases between them. The CDR3 bases are TGTGCCAGCAGCCCCAGTGGTGGGGGCCTCACCTACGAGCAGTACTTC. As protein: CASSPSGGGLTYEQYF.

The CDR3 region has the DNA TGCGCCAGCAGCCAACAGGGTTCGGATACGCAGTATTTT. The encoded protein is CASSQQGSDTQYF. The chain uses TRBV4-3 and TRBJ2-3; D may be TRBD1 (5 bases). The germline CDR1 and CDR2 sequences are LGHNA and YSLEER. The CDR3 runs 13 residues. Trimming took 2 bases from V and 6 from J, leaving 9 bases between them.

The chain links TRBV5-1 to TRBJ2-1; 7 nucleotides match TRBD2. The CDR3 has 13 residues. The V gene end was trimmed by 5 bases and the J gene end by 3 bases; junction bases not matched to a gene: 2. The V gene's germline CDR1 is SGHRS and CDR2 YFSETQ. CDR3 loop: CASSGGGYNEQFF. The DNA for the CDR3 is TGCGCCAGCAGTGGGGGGGGCTACAATGAGCAGTTCTTC.

This chain links TRBV11-3 with TRBJ1-1; D is ambiguous. The V end was cut by 5 bases, the J end by 7 bases, with 14 bases between. The CDR3 covers 13 residues. Germline lookup yields CDR1 SGHNT and CDR2 YENEEA. The CDR3 DNA reads TGTGCCAGCAGCATGGGGAGGTACGGTGAAGCTTTCTTT. Translating gives CASSMGRYGEAFF. Full variable domain (outside the CDR3, taken from reference TRBV11-3 and TRBJ1-1): EAGVVQSPRYKIIEKKQPVAFWCNPISGHNTLYWYLQNLGQGPELLIRYENEEAVDDSQLPKDRFSAERLKGVDSTLKIQPAELGDSAVYLCASSMGRYGEAFFGQGTRLTVV.

This chain links TRBV7-2 with TRBJ1-1; 7 bases agree with TRBD1. CDR1 and CDR2 (germline): SGHTA, FQGNSA. This CDR3 is 13 amino acids long. With V trimmed by 1 base and J by 11 bases, 7 bases remained unmatched. CDR3 residues: CASSLEGLQGAFF. CDR3 nucleotides: TGTGCCAGCAGCTTAGAGGGTCTACAGGGGGCTTTCTTT.

The rearrangement joins TRBV19 to TRBJ2-3; possibly TRBD2 for D (6 bases). The CDR3 has 14 amino acids. V was trimmed by 3 bases and J by 5 bases, leaving 12 bases between them. The germline V gene has CDR1 LNHDA and CDR2 SQIVND (reference sequence). The CDR3 sequence is CASSIAGSRDTQYF. In nucleotides, the CDR3 is TGTGCCAGTAGTATTGCGGGGTCGAGAGATACGCAGTATTTT.

DNA of the CDR3: TGTGCCAGCAGCTGGGACAGGGCGAACACCGGGGAGCTGTTTTTT. Its translation: CASSWDRANTGELFF. The V call is TRBV5-4, the J call TRBJ2-2, with 9 positions matching TRBD1. Germline V gives CDR1 SGHNT, CDR2 YYREEE (reference sequence). V lost 3 bases, J lost 0 bases, and 0 bases stayed unmatched. The CDR3 sequence is 15 residues long.

The chain combines TRBV6-5 with TRBJ1-2; D is undetermined. Trimming removed 6 bases at V and 7 bases at J, with 9 bases between. Germline-derived CDR1 and CDR2 are MNHEY and SVGAGI. CDR3 length: 11 amino acids. CDR3 bases: TGTGCCAGCAGCTCCCTCAGTGGCTACACCTTC. Its translation: CASSSLSGYTF.